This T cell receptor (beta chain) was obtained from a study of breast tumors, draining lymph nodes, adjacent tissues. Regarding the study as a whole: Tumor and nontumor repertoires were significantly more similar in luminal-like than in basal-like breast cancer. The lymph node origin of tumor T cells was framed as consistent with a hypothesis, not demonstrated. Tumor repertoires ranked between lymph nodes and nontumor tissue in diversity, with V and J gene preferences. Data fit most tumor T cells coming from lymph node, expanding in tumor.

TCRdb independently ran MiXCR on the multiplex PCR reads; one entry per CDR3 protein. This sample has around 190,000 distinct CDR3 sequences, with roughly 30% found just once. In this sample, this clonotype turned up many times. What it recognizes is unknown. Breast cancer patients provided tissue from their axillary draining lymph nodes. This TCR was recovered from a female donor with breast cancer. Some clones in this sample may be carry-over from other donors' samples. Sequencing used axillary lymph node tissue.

CDR3 in DNA: TGCGCCAGCAGCTTGGGCGCGGCATCGGGCACGCAGTATTTT. Its protein is CASSLGAASGTQYF. V usage is TRBV5-1 and J usage is TRBJ2-3, with D uncertain. V was shortened by 0 bases and J by 9 bases, with 14 bases between the two germline ends. The CDR3 extends over 14 amino acids. Germline loops: CDR1 SGHRS, CDR2 YFSETQ. Variable domain in full (rest from reference TRBV5-1 and TRBJ2-3): KAGVTQTPRYLIKTRGQQVTLSCSPISGHRSVSWYQQTPGQGLQFLFEYFSETQRNKGNFPGRFSGRQFSNSRSEMNVSTLELGDSALYLCASSLGAASGTQYFGPGTRLTVL.